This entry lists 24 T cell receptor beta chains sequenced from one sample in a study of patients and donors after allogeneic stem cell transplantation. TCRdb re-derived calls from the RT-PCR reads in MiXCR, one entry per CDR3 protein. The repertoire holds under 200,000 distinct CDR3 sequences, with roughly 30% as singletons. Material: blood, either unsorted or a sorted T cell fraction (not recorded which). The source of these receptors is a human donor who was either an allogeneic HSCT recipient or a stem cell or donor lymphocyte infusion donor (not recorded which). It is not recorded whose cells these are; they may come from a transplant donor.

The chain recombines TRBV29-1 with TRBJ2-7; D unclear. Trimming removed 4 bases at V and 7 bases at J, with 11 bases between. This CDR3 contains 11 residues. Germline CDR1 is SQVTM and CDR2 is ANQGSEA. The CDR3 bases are TGCAGCGTTGGCTATGTTTTGGAGCAGTACTTC. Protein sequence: CSVGYVLEQYF.

CDR3 sequence: CASSQTGGNQPQHF. The CDR3 nucleotides read TGTGCCAGCAGTCAGACAGGGGGTAATCAGCCCCAGCATTTT. The chain recombines TRBV6-5 with TRBJ1-5; 9 bases agree with TRBD1. The junction had 3 bases not matched to a gene; V was cut back by 5 bases and J by 4 bases. This CDR3 region has 14 residues. Per the germline V gene, CDR1 is MNHEY and CDR2 is SVGAGI.

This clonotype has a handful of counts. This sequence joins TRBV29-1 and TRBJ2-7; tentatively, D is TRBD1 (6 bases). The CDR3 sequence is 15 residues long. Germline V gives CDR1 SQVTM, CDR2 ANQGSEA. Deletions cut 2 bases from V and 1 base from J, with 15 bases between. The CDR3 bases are TGCAGCGTTGAACCATCCGGGACACCTTCCTACGAGCAGTACTTC. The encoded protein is CSVEPSGTPSYEQYF.

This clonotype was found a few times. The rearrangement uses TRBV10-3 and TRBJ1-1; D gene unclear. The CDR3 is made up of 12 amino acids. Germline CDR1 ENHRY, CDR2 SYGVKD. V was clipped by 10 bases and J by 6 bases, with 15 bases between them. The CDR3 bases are TGTGCCACCCTCACGGAGGTCGCTGAAGCTTTCTTT. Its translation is CATLTEVAEAFF.

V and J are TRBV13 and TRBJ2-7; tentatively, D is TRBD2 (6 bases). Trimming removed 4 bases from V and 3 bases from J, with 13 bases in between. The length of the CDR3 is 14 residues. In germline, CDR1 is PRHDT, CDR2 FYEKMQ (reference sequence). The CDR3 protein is CASSSGGVFYEQYF. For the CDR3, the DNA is TGTGCCAGCAGCTCGGGCGGGGTTTTCTACGAGCAGTACTTC.

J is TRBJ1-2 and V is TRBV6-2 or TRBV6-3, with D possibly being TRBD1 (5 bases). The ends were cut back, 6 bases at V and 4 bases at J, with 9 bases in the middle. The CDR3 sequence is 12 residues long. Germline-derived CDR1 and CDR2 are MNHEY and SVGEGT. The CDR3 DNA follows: TGTGCCAGCAGCCGGGACGGCTATGGCTACACCTTC. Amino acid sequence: CASSRDGYGYTF.

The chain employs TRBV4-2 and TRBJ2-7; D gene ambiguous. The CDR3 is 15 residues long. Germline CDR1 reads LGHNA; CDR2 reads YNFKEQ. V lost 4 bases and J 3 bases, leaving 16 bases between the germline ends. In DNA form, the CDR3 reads TGTGCCAGCAGCCCTTGGTCCAAGGGCAGCTACGAGCAGTACTTC. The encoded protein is CASSPWSKGSYEQYF.

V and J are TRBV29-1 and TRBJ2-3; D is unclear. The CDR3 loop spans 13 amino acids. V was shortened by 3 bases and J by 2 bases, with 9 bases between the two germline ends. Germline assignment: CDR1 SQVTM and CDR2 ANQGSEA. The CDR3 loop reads CSVDAYFTDTQYF. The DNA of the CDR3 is TGCAGCGTTGACGCTTATTTCACAGATACGCAGTATTTT.

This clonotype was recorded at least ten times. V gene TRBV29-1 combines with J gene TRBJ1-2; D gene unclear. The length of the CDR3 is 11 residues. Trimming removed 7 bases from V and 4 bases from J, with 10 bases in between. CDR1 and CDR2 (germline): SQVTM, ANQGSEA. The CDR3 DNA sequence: TGCAGCGATACGCCAGGCTATGGCTACACCTTC. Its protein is CSDTPGYGYTF.

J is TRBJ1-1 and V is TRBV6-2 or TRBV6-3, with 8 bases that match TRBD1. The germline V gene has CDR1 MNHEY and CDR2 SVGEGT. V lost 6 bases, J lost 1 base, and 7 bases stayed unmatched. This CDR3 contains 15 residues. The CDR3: CASRIWTGTNTEAFF. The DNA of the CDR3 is TGTGCCAGCAGGATATGGACAGGGACGAACACTGAAGCTTTCTTT.

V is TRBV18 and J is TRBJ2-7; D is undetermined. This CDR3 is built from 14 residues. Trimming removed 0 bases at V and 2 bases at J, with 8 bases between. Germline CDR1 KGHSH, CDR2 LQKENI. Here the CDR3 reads CASSPPQVPYEQYF. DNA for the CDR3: TGTGCCAGCTCACCACCTCAGGTACCCTACGAGCAGTACTTC.

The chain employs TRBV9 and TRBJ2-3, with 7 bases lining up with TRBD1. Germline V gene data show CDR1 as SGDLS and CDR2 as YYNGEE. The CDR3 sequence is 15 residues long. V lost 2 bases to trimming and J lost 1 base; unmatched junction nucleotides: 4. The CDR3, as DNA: TGTGCCAGCAGCGTGACAGGGTCTCGCACAGATACGCAGTATTTT. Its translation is CASSVTGSRTDTQYF. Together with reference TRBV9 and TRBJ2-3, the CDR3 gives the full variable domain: DSGVTQTPKHLITATGQRVTLRCSPRSGDLSVYWYQQSLDQGLQFLIQYYNGEERAKGNILERFSAQQFPDLHSELNLSSLELGDSALYFCASSVTGSRTDTQYFGPGTRLTVL.

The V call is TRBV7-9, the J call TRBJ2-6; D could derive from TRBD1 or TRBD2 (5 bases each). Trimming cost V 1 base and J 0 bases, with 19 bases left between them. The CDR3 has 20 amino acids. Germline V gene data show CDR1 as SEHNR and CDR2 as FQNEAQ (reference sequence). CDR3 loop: CASSLVSGQGPFSGANVLTF. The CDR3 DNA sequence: TGTGCCAGCAGCTTAGTTTCGGGGCAGGGCCCTTTCTCTGGGGCCAACGTCCTGACTTTC.

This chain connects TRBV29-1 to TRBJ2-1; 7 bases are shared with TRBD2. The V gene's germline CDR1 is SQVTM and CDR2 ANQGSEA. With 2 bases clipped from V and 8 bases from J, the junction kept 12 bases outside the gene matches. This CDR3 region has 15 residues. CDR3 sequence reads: CSVELPAGIFDEQFF. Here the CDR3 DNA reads TGCAGCGTTGAACTTCCAGCGGGAATTTTCGATGAGCAGTTCTTC.

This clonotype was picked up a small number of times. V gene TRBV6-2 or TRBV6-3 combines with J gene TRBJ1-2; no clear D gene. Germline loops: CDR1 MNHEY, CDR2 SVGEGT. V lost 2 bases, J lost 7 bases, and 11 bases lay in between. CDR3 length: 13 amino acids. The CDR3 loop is CASSYRVVGGYTF. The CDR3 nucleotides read TGTGCCAGCAGTTACAGGGTCGTCGGTGGCTACACCTTC.

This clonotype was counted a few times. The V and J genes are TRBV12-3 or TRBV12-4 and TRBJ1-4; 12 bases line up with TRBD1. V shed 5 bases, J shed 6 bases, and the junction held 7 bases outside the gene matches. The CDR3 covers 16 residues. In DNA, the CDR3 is TGTGCCAGCAGTCGGGGGACAGGGGGCGGAGATGAAAAACTGTTTTTT. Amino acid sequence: CASSRGTGGGDEKLFF.

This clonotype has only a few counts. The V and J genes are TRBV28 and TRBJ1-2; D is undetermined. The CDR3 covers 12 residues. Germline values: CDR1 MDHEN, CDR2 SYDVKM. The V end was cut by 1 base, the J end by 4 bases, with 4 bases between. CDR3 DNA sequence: TGTGCCAGCAGTTTATTGCCCTATGGCTACACCTTC. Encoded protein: CASSLLPYGYTF.

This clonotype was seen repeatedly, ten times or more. Here the CDR3 reads CASSHYRDYSRPQHF. CDR3 bases: TGTGCCAGCAGCCATTACCGGGACTACAGCAGGCCCCAGCATTTT. The rearrangement links TRBV5-5 to TRBJ1-5, with D tentatively TRBD1 (5 bases). CDR1 and CDR2 from the germline V gene are SGHKS and YYEKEE (reference sequence). This CDR3 region has 15 residues. Trimming cost V 4 bases and J 9 bases, with 20 bases left between them.

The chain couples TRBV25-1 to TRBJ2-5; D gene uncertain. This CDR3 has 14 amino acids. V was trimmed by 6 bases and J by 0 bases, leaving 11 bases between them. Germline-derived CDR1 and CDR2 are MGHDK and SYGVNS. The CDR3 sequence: CASRKTGYQETQYF. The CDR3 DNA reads TGTGCCAGCAGGAAGACTGGGTACCAAGAGACCCAGTACTTC.

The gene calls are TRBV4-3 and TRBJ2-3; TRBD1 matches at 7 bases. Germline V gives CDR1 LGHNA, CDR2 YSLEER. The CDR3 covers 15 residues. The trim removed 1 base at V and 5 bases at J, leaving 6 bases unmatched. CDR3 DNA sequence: TGCGCCAGCAGCCAAGCTGGGTCAGGGGGAGATACGCAGTATTTT. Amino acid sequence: CASSQAGSGGDTQYF.

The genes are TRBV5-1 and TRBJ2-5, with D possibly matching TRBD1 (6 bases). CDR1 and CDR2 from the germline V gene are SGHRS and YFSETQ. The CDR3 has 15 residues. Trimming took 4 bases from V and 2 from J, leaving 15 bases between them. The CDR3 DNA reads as TGCGCCAGCAGCCCCTACCCGGACAGTCAAGAGACCCAGTACTTC. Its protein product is CASSPYPDSQETQYF.

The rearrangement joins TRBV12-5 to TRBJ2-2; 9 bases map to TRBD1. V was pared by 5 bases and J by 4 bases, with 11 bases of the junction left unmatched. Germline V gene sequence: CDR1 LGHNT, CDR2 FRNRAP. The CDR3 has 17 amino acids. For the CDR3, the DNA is TGTGCTAGTGGTCCCCCCCACAGGGGGCTTAGCACCGGGGAGCTGTTTTTT. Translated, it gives CASGPPHRGLSTGELFF.

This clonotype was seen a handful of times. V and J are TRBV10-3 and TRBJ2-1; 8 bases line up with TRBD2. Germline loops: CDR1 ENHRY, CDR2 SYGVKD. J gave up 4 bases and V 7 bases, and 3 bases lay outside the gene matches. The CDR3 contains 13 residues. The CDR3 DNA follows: TGTGCCATCAAGCGGGGGACGTACAATGAGCAGTTCTTC. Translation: CAIKRGTYNEQFF.

The CDR3 here is CASSLGGWGYGYEQYF. The CDR3 DNA follows: TGTGCCAGCAGCTTAGGCGGGTGGGGTTATGGCTACGAGCAGTACTTC. The V gene is TRBV7-6, the J gene TRBJ2-7, with a possible D match to TRBD2 (5 bases). CDR3 length: 16 residues. Per germline, CDR1 SGHVS and CDR2 FNYEAQ. V was clipped by 1 base and J by 3 bases, with 16 bases between them. Full variable domain (rest looked up from reference TRBV7-6 and TRBJ2-7): GAGVSQSPRYKVTKRGQDVALRCDPISGHVSLYWYRQALGQGPEFLTYFNYEAQQDKSGLPNDRFSAERPEGSISTLTIQRTEQRDSAMYRCASSLGGWGYGYEQYFGPGTRLTVT.